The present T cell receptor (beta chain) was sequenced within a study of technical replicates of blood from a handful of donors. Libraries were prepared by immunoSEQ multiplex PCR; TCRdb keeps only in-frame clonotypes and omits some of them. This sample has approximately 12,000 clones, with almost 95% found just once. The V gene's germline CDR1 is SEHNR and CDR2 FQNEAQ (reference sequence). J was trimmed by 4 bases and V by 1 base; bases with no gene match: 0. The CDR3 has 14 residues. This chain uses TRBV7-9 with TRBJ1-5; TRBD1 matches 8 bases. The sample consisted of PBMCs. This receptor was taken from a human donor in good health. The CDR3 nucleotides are TGTGCCAGCAGCTTAGGACAGGGGAATCAGCCCCAGCATTTT. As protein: CASSLGQGNQPQHF.